A single sample gave rise to the 17 T cell receptor beta chains below, sequenced in a study of blood T cell repertoires in COVID-19. Some clones are missing from TCRdb's copy, which holds only in-frame ones; the method was immunoSEQ multiplex PCR. This table has 150,000 to 200,000 clones, 86% appearing once. Sequenced material: peripheral blood. The receptor source for this set is a woman of 80 years or more in a cohort sampled during active or convalescent COVID-19.

The chain has TRBV7-8 and TRBJ2-1; no clear D. Germline CDR1 SGHVS, CDR2 FQNEAQ. V gave up 4 bases and J gave up 5 bases, with 3 bases separating them. The CDR3 totals 11 residues. CDR3 residues: CASSSDNEQFF. Here the CDR3 DNA reads TGTGCCAGCAGCTCAGACAATGAGCAGTTCTTC.

The chain joins TRBV5-6 to TRBJ1-1; TRBD1 might be the D (6 bases). Per the germline V gene, CDR1 is SGHDT and CDR2 is YYEEEE. The CDR3 is 14 amino acids. Trimming removed 4 bases at V and 0 bases at J, with 10 bases between. The CDR3: CASSRGALNTEAFF. CDR3 in DNA: TGTGCCAGCAGCCGGGGGGCTTTGAACACTGAAGCTTTCTTT.

The rearrangement joins TRBV5-4 to TRBJ1-2; D perhaps matches TRBD1 (5 bases). This CDR3 has 14 residues. V gave up 5 bases and J gave up 2 bases, with 13 bases separating them. The germline V gene encodes CDR1 SGHNT and CDR2 YYREEE (reference sequence). The CDR3 sequence is CASRFQGGNYGYTF. The CDR3 DNA reads as TGTGCCAGCAGGTTCCAGGGCGGAAACTATGGCTACACCTTC.

The chain recombines TRBV30 with TRBJ2-1; no reliable D call. Trimming removed 3 bases from V and 5 bases from J, with 14 bases in between. The CDR3 sequence is 14 residues long. CDR1 is GTSNPN and CDR2 is SVGIG in the germline V gene (reference sequence). CDR3 DNA: TGTGCCTGGAGGTACTCTTTAATGGACAATGAGCAGTTCTTC. It codes for CAWRYSLMDNEQFF.

V is TRBV3-1 (or the pseudogene TRBV3-2) and J is TRBJ1-4; tentatively, D is TRBD1 (6 bases). Germline CDR1 is LGHDT and CDR2 is YNNKEL (reference sequence). CDR3 size: 16 residues. V lost 0 bases and J lost 7, with 15 bases in between. The CDR3 reads CASSQEGQGIREKLFF. CDR3 nucleotide sequence: TGTGCCAGCAGCCAAGAGGGTCAGGGGATCCGTGAAAAACTGTTTTTT.

This rearrangement joins TRBV2 to TRBJ1-2; tentatively, D is TRBD1 (5 bases). The CDR3 loop spans 16 amino acids. With 4 bases removed from V and 6 bases from J, the gap between germline ends came to 21 bases. Germline lookup yields CDR1 SNHLY and CDR2 FYNNEI. The CDR3 sequence is CASSAGEGMGSHGYTF. In nucleotides, the CDR3 is TGTGCCAGCAGTGCGGGGGAAGGCATGGGATCCCATGGCTACACCTTC.

This chain links TRBV29-1 with TRBJ2-5; 9 bases line up with TRBD1. Germline V gives CDR1 SQVTM, CDR2 ANQGSEA. Germline trimming cut 6 bases from V and 7 bases from J; bases unmatched to any gene: 6. The CDR3 runs to 12 residues. The DNA of the CDR3 is TGCAGCGTCCGGACAGGGGTTGTGACCCAGTACTTC. It translates to CSVRTGVVTQYF.

The chain links TRBV2 to TRBJ1-1, with TRBD1 matching over 7 bases. With 1 base clipped from V and 3 bases from J, the junction kept 5 bases outside the gene matches. Germline loops: CDR1 SNHLY, CDR2 FYNNEI. The CDR3 loop spans 15 amino acids. The CDR3 loop reads CASSEVGQQYTEAFF. The CDR3 coding sequence is TGTGCCAGCAGTGAAGTGGGACAGCAATACACTGAAGCTTTCTTT.

V is TRBV15 and J is TRBJ2-3, with 10 bases lining up with TRBD2. The trim removed 4 bases at V and 2 bases at J, leaving 6 bases unmatched. This CDR3 contains 16 residues. Germline CDR1 reads LNHNV; CDR2 reads YYDKDF (reference sequence). This CDR3 is CATSTAGGPATDTQYF. The DNA of the CDR3 is TGTGCCACCAGCACAGCGGGGGGGCCGGCCACAGATACGCAGTATTTT.

The table lists this clone with a count of one. The chain uses TRBV28 and TRBJ1-5; 10 bases match TRBD1. Germline V lookup: CDR1 MDHEN, CDR2 SYDVKM. The CDR3 sequence is 17 residues long. V was clipped by 3 bases and J by 5 bases; unmatched bases: 10. The CDR3 coding sequence is TGTGCCAGCAGTTTTCGTCCGGGACAGGGGACGGATCAGCCCCAGCATTTT. Protein sequence: CASSFRPGQGTDQPQHF.

V is TRBV15 and J is TRBJ1-2, with D possibly being TRBD1 (6 bases). The germline V gene encodes CDR1 LNHNV and CDR2 YYDKDF (reference sequence). CDR3 length: 14 residues. With 0 bases removed from V and 7 bases from J, the gap between germline ends came to 12 bases. The CDR3 here is CATSRDRGDGGYTF. CDR3 DNA sequence: TGTGCCACCAGCAGAGACAGGGGTGATGGTGGCTACACCTTC.

The J gene is TRBJ1-1, the V gene TRBV19, with D possibly TRBD1 on 5 matching bases. Germline V gene data show CDR1 as LNHDA and CDR2 as SQIVND (reference sequence). V was clipped by 5 bases and J by 1 base, with 17 bases between them. The CDR3 has 16 residues. The CDR3 protein is CASSVRGGARNTEAFF. The DNA for the CDR3 is TGTGCCAGTAGTGTCCGGGGAGGGGCGAGGAACACTGAAGCTTTCTTT.

The chain is built from TRBV28 and TRBJ1-2, with D perhaps TRBD1 (5 bases). The CDR3 is made up of 14 amino acids. Germline-derived CDR1 and CDR2 are MDHEN and SYDVKM. V lost 5 bases and J 3 bases, leaving 13 bases between the germline ends. This CDR3 reads CASSPLGGHYGYTF. CDR3 sequence (DNA): TGTGCCAGCAGTCCTTTGGGGGGTCACTATGGCTACACCTTC.

The sample holds one count of this clone. The rearrangement joins TRBV6-4 to TRBJ2-3; tentative D call: TRBD2 (6 bases). CDR1 is MRHNA and CDR2 is SNTAGT in the germline V gene. The CDR3 totals 14 residues. The V gene lost 7 bases and the J gene lost 0 bases, with 11 bases spanning the gap. CDR3 residues: CASKEGPSTDTQYF. CDR3 DNA sequence: TGTGCCAGCAAGGAGGGGCCGAGCACAGATACGCAGTATTTT.

The V and J genes are TRBV28 and TRBJ1-3; perhaps TRBD1 as D (6 bases). The CDR3 extends over 17 amino acids. The germline gives CDR1 MDHEN, CDR2 SYDVKM. Trimming left V 5 bases short and J 0 bases short, with 17 bases between. The CDR3 DNA follows: TGTGCCAGCAGTCTACACTCGACAGGAATCTCTGGAAACACCATATATTTT. Protein: CASSLHSTGISGNTIYF.

The chain uses TRBV19 and TRBJ1-5, with D possibly matching TRBD1 (6 bases). V lost 10 bases and J lost 3, with 13 bases in between. The CDR3 runs to 13 residues. The germline V gene has CDR1 LNHDA and CDR2 SQIVND (reference sequence). The CDR3 reads CATTGHSNQPQHF. CDR3 DNA: TGTGCCACTACGGGACACTCCAATCAGCCCCAGCATTTT.

With respect to this clone: Other DNA sequences of this sample code for an identical CDR3. The chain links TRBV11-3 to TRBJ1-3; D remains ambiguous. The V and J ends lost 4 bases and 0 bases respectively, with 7 bases between them. The V gene's germline CDR1 is SGHNT and CDR2 YENEEA. This CDR3 has 14 amino acids. The CDR3 region is CASSSRGSGNTIYF. In nucleotides, the CDR3 is TGTGCCAGCAGCTCCCGGGGCTCTGGAAACACCATATATTTT.